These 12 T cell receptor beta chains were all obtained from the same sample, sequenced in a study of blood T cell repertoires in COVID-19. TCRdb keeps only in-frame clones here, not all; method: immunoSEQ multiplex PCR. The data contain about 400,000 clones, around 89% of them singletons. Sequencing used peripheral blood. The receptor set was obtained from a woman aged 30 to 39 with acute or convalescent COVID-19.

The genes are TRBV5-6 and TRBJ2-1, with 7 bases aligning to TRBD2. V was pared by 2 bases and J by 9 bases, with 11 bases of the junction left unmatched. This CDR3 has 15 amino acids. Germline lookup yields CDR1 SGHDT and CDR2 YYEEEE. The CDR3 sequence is CASSLGRGIGVEQFF. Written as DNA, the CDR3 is TGTGCCAGCAGCTTAGGGCGGGGGATTGGGGTTGAGCAGTTCTTC.

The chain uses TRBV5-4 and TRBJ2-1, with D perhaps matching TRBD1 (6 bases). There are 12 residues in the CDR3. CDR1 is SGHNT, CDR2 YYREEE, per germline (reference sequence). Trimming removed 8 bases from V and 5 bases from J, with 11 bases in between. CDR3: CARPRTDNEQFF. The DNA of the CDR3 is TGTGCCAGGCCCCGGACAGACAATGAGCAGTTCTTC.

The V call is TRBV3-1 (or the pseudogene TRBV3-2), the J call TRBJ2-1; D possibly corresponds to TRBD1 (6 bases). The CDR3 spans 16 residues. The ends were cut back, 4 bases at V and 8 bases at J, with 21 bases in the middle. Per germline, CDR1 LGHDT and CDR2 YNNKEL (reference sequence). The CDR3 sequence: CASSPSGQITGHEQFF. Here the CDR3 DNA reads TGTGCCAGCAGCCCATCCGGACAGATTACCGGCCATGAGCAGTTCTTC.

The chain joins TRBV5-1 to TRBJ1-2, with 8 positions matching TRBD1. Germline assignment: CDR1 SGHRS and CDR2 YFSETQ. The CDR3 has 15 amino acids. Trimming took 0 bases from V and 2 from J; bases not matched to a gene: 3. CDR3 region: CASSLVGTGNYGYTF. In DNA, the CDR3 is TGCGCCAGCAGCTTGGTTGGGACAGGCAACTATGGCTACACCTTC.

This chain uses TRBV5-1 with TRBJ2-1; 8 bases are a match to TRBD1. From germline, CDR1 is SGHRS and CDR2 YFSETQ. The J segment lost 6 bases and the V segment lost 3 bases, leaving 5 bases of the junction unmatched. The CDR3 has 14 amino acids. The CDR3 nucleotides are TGCGCCAGCAGCTCCGGGACAGGAGGCAATGAGCAGTTCTTC. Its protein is CASSSGTGGNEQFF. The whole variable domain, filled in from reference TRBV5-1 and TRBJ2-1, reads KAGVTQTPRYLIKTRGQQVTLSCSPISGHRSVSWYQQTPGQGLQFLFEYFSETQRNKGNFPGRFSGRQFSNSRSEMNVSTLELGDSALYLCASSSGTGGNEQFFGPGTRLTVL.

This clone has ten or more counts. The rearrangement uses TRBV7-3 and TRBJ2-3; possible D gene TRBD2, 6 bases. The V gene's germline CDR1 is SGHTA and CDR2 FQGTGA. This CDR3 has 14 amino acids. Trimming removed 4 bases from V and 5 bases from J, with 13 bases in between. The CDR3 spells CASSYAGPRDTQYF. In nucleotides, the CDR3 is TGTGCCAGCAGCTATGCGGGGCCTCGAGATACGCAGTATTTT.

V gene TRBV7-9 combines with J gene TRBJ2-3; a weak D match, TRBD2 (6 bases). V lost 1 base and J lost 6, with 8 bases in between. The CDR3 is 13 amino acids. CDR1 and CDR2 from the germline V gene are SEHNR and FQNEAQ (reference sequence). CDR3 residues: CASSLVGGDTQYF. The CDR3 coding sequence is TGTGCCAGCAGCTTAGTTGGGGGGGATACGCAGTATTTT.

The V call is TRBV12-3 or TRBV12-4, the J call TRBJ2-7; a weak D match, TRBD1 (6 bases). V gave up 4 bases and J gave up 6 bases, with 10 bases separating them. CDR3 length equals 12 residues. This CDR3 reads CASSYSGVEQYF. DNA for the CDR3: TGTGCCAGCAGTTACTCAGGGGTCGAGCAGTACTTC.

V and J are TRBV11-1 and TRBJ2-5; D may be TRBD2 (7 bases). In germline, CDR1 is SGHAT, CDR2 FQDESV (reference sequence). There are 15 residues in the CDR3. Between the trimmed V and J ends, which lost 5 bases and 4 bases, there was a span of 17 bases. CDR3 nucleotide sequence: TGTGCCAGCAGCCGAGTCGGGGGGCTAGGAGAGACCCAGTACTTC. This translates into CASSRVGGLGETQYF.

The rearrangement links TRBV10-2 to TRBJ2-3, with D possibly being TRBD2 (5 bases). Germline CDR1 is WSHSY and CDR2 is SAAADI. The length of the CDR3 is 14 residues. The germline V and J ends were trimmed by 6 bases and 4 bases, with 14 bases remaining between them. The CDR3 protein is CASRVGRVADTQYF. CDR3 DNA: TGCGCCAGCAGGGTTGGGAGAGTAGCAGATACGCAGTATTTT.

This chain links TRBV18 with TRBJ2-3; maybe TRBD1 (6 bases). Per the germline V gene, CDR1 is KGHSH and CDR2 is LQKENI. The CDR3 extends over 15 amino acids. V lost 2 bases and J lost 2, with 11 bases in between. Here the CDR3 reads CASSPGGSNTDTQYF. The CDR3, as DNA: TGTGCCAGCTCACCAGGGGGCTCGAACACAGATACGCAGTATTTT.

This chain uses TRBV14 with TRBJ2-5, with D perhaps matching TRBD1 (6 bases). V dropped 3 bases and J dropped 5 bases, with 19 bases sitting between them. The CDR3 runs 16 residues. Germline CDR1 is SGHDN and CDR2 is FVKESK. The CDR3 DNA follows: TGTGCCAGCAGCCATTTCAGGGCCCTAGGGGGTGAGACCCAGTACTTC. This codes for CASSHFRALGGETQYF.